This T cell receptor (beta chain) came from a study of T cell repertoires in ileal Crohn's disease (dated by TCRdb to the late 2010s). Broadly, across the study: The median duration of disease was roughly 8.2 years, and at the time of surgery around 36% of patients were active smokers. Every patient underwent surgery because of a complication, which was stricturing disease in approximately 60% and penetrating disease in around 40%. Roughly half of the patients were given postoperative therapy, with some 17 on anti-TNF agents and roughly twelve on thiopurines. TCR repertoire analysis was done in about 59 Crohn's disease patients from a prospective multicentre cohort. The study was conducted in parallel with a multicentre cohort that was designed to identify predictors of early endoscopic recurrence following ileocolonic resection. A Rutgeerts score above i0 was used to define endoscopic postoperative recurrence. A total of around 170 mucosal samples from 60 or so patients were sequenced, collected from several sites on the surgical specimen as well as at postoperative endoscopy.

About this clone: What antigen it recognizes has not been identified. No base-level quality is on record; no much larger clone is a single base apart.

Adults with ileal or ileocolonic Crohn's disease for whom ileocolonic resection was indicated were considered eligible. Whole ileal mucosal biopsies were stored frozen at -80°C before DNA extraction. Genomic DNA was isolated from frozen whole biopsies using a TRizol-based method, and the DNA was quantified with a NanoDrop 2000 spectrophotometer. Results the study describes overall, beyond this receptor: Only a subgroup of patients, of unstated size, had mucosal CD4 and CD8 T cells sorted and sequenced. Compared with CD4 T cells, sorted CD8 T cells contained more high-frequency clones, which suggests that the mucosal expansions were mostly CD8. Endoscopic recurrence was linked to a higher percentage of high-frequency clones at surgery, and recurrence occurred in every patient whose clonality exceeded 26.8% (18/57). Patients who were active smokers at surgery had a significantly higher proportion of clonal expansions than non-smokers (approximately 28% vs 17%, p=0.02).

The CDR3 runs 13 residues from the cysteine to the phenylalanine. The retained sequence is limited to the CDR3, 39 bases, with the frame set at the first base. From the germline V gene, CDR1 is LGHNT and CDR2 is FRNRAP. Trimming costs V 11 bases and J 3 bases, and their ends lie 11 bases apart. For commercial TCRB immunosequencing, five hundred nanograms of biopsy DNA were submitted for each sample. Adaptive Biotechnology amplified the CDR3 regions from genomic DNA with a two-step multiplex PCR designed to control amplification bias. In the first PCR, primers covered every V and J gene segment, and in the second PCR, barcodes and Illumina adapters were added. An Illumina instrument was used to sequence the CDR3 libraries. Processing in the source paper ran as follows. Vendor-provided pipelines were combined with custom analysis of raw data in R/Bioconductor under R version 3.3.0. Clonality, which ranges from 0 to 1, was calculated as the inverse of the normalised Shannon entropy across all productive clones. High-frequency clones were defined as the share of the repertoire occupied by the top 100 clones, with only clones passing a 95% confidence test being retained. The Simpson index measured repertoire diversity, and the Morisita-Horn index measured overlap between samples. TCRdb re-hosts the immuneACCESS table, in-frame sequences only. Its copies lack some clones; in the studies checked, an unresolved V gene accounts for under half of them, and the cause for the rest is not known. V and J calls and clone size are copied from that table; D and trimming were computed from the DNA. Present in this sample are about 10,000 clones, under 80% of which were seen just once. Of the sample, about 4.5% is held by the ten largest clones.

The receptor comes from an adult with Crohn's disease. This receptor chain uses TRBV12-5 and TRBJ1-6, and possibly TRBD1, on 6 matching bases. Sequences were obtained from ileal tissue. The CDR3 here reads CARKDSYNSPLHF. The DNA reads TGTGCTCGAAAGGACAGCTATAATTCACCCCTCCACTTT.